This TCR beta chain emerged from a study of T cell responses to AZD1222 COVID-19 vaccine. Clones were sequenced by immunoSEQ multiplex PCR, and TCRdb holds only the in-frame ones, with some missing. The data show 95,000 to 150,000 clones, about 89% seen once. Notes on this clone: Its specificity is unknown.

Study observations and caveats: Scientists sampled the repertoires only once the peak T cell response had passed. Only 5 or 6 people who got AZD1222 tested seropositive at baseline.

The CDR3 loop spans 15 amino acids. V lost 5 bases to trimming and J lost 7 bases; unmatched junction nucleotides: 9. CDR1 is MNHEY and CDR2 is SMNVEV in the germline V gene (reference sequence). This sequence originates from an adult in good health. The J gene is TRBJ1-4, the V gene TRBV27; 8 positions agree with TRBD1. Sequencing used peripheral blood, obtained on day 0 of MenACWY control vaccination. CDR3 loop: CASSPRAGGGEKLFF. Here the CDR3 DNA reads TGTGCCAGCAGTCCGAGGGCAGGGGGCGGTGAAAAACTGTTTTTT.